Below are 16 T cell receptor beta chains sequenced from a single sample in a study of Ad26.COV2.S vaccination and SARS-CoV-2 variants. Treatment noted: about 20 received Ad26.COV2.S at low or high dose, single or two shots; 5 received placebo; per-sample allocation not given. The study sampled participants on day 63 after the first vaccine or placebo injection. The method was immunoSEQ multiplex PCR; TCRdb's version includes in-frame clones alone and lacks a portion of them. This sample has approximately 460,000 clones, with 70% to 90% found just once. The sequencing here drew on peripheral blood, taken in a trial of Ad26.COV2.S vaccine versus placebo. Every receptor here comes from a person aged 18-60 years who received the Ad26.COV2.S COVID-19 vaccine or a placebo.

The chain has TRBV6-6 and TRBJ2-5; D may be TRBD1 or TRBD2 (6 bases each). The CDR3 totals 13 residues. Germline CDR1 reads MNHNY; CDR2 reads SVGAGI (reference sequence). V gave up 7 bases and J gave up 5 bases, with 14 bases separating them. CDR3 sequence (DNA): TGTGCCAGCACCCCGGGGGCCTTGGAGACCCAGTACTTC. This encodes CASTPGALETQYF.

This rearrangement joins TRBV4-2 to TRBJ2-2; 7 nucleotides align to TRBD1. The CDR3 runs to 16 residues. V was clipped by 0 bases and J by 6 bases; unmatched bases: 7. Germline lookup yields CDR1 LGHNA and CDR2 YNFKEQ. CDR3 sequence: CASSQDWYRGPGELFF. The CDR3 DNA sequence: TGTGCCAGCAGCCAAGATTGGTATAGGGGGCCCGGGGAGCTGTTTTTT.

This clone has a single count. As DNA, the CDR3 is TGTGCCTTAACCCGGGACAGGGTGACTGAAGCTTTCTTT. Amino acid sequence: CALTRDRVTEAFF. This chain uses TRBV30 with TRBJ1-1, with TRBD1 identical over 9 bases. CDR1 is GTSNPN, CDR2 SVGIG, per germline (reference sequence). V lost 7 bases and J lost 5; bases outside the gene matches: 8. The CDR3 is 13 amino acids.

The sample holds a few counts of this clone. This chain links TRBV30 with TRBJ1-3; D uncertain. There are 11 residues in the CDR3. CDR1 is GTSNPN, CDR2 SVGIG, per germline (reference sequence). With 5 bases removed from V and 4 bases from J, the gap between germline ends came to 6 bases. The CDR3 region is CAWGRGNTIYF. The CDR3 DNA reads TGTGCCTGGGGCCGGGGAAACACCATATATTTT.

The chain has TRBV10-3 and TRBJ1-2; D might be TRBD1 (5 bases). CDR1 and CDR2 from the germline V gene are ENHRY and SYGVKD. V lost 10 bases to trimming and J lost 3 bases, with 12 bases between them. The CDR3 runs 12 residues. The CDR3 bases are TGTGCCACACTGCAAGGGGACTATGGCTACACCTTC. Protein sequence: CATLQGDYGYTF.

This rearrangement joins TRBV27 to TRBJ2-2; 9 nucleotides match TRBD1. The CDR3 sequence is 18 residues long. With 4 bases clipped from V and 0 bases from J, the junction kept 9 bases outside the gene matches. CDR1 is MNHEY and CDR2 is SMNVEV in the germline V gene (reference sequence). CDR3 nucleotide sequence: TGTGCCAGCAGTTGGGGACAGGGTCTCCATTCGAACACCGGGGAGCTGTTTTTT. Residues: CASSWGQGLHSNTGELFF.

This chain joins TRBV7-2 and TRBJ2-2; TRBD1 matches 9 bases. J gave up 0 bases and V 5 bases, and 4 bases lay outside the gene matches. Germline assignment: CDR1 SGHTA and CDR2 FQGNSA. The CDR3 sequence is 16 residues long. The CDR3 DNA follows: TGTGCCAGCAGCCCGTGGACAGGGGCGAACACCGGGGAGCTGTTTTTT. Encoded protein: CASSPWTGANTGELFF.

V usage is TRBV12-5 and J usage is TRBJ2-2, with D perhaps TRBD1 or TRBD2 (5 bases each). The CDR3 is 16 residues long. The V end was cut by 7 bases, the J end by 1 base, with 16 bases between. The germline V gene encodes CDR1 LGHNT and CDR2 FRNRAP. The CDR3 DNA reads as TGTGCTAGTGCCTTGTCTCAGGGACGGAACACCGGGGAGCTGTTTTTT. The encoded protein is CASALSQGRNTGELFF. The full variable domain, with the rest looked up from reference TRBV12-5 and TRBJ2-2, is DARVTQTPRHKVTEMGQEVTMRCQPILGHNTVFWYRQTMMQGLELLAYFRNRAPLDDSGMPKDRFSAEMPDATLATLKIQPSEPRDSAVYFCASALSQGRNTGELFFGEGSRLTVL.

This chain links TRBV18 with TRBJ2-5, with a possible D match to TRBD1 (6 bases). Per germline, CDR1 KGHSH and CDR2 LQKENI. CDR3 size: 13 residues. V gave up 3 bases and J gave up 5 bases, with 10 bases separating them. The CDR3 DNA reads as TGTGCCAGCTCACCTACAGGGTTCGAGACCCAGTACTTC. Protein product: CASSPTGFETQYF.

The chain links TRBV20-1 to TRBJ2-3; D possibly corresponds to TRBD1 (6 bases). The germline V and J ends were trimmed by 3 bases and 3 bases, with 13 bases remaining between them. Germline-derived CDR1 and CDR2 are DFQATT and SNEGSKA (reference sequence). The CDR3 sequence is 14 residues long. CDR3 in DNA: TGCAGTGCTAGTACAGGGTGGGGGACAGATACGCAGTATTTT. Its protein product is CSASTGWGTDTQYF.

This clone was detected once. V usage is TRBV28 and J usage is TRBJ2-3; no clear D gene. Germline V lookup: CDR1 MDHEN, CDR2 SYDVKM. The length of the CDR3 is 12 residues. The V and J ends lost 10 bases and 1 base respectively, with 9 bases between them. The CDR3 DNA sequence: TGTGCCACCCGAACAGGCACAGATACGCAGTATTTT. Encoded protein: CATRTGTDTQYF.

The chain recombines TRBV5-1 with TRBJ2-7; tentative D call: TRBD2 (6 bases). Germline-derived CDR1 and CDR2 are SGHRS and YFSETQ. The V end lost 5 bases, the J end lost 2 bases, and 23 bases lay between the germline ends. The CDR3 extends over 17 amino acids. CDR3 nucleotides: TGCGCCAGCAGAGTCGGGCCCCAGGGCGGGGTGCCCTACGAGCAGTACTTC. It codes for CASRVGPQGGVPYEQYF.

This clone was detected only once. The CDR3 reads CASMGQVPSNQPQHF. DNA for the CDR3: TGTGCCAGTATGGGACAGGTACCTAGCAATCAGCCCCAGCATTTT. The chain couples TRBV19 to TRBJ1-5, with 8 bases matching TRBD1. CDR1 and CDR2 from the germline V gene are LNHDA and SQIVND (reference sequence). There are 15 residues in the CDR3. J was trimmed by 0 bases and V by 7 bases; bases with no gene match: 5. Variable domain in full (rest from reference TRBV19 and TRBJ1-5): DGGITQSPKYLFRKEGQNVTLSCEQNLNHDAMYWYRQDPGQGLRLIYYSQIVNDFQKGDIAEGYSVSREKKESFPLTVTSAQKNPTAFYLCASMGQVPSNQPQHFGDGTRLSIL.

This chain connects TRBV12-3 or TRBV12-4 to TRBJ1-2, with 8 bases matching TRBD1. V dropped 5 bases and J dropped 7; count of bases not matched to a gene: 3. The CDR3 consists of 12 residues. CDR3: CASSKTGGGYTF. Written as DNA, the CDR3 is TGTGCCAGCAGTAAAACAGGGGGTGGCTACACCTTC.

V and J are TRBV9 and TRBJ2-3, with 10 bases aligning to TRBD2. This CDR3 comprises 15 residues. Germline V gene data show CDR1 as SGDLS and CDR2 as YYNGEE. Trimming took 6 bases from V and 2 from J; bases not matched to a gene: 6. The DNA for the CDR3 is TGTGCCAGCAACTACGGGACTAGCGTCACAGATACGCAGTATTTT. It is translated as CASNYGTSVTDTQYF.

The chain combines TRBV5-1 with TRBJ2-7; D is unclear. With 3 bases removed from V and 6 bases from J, the gap between germline ends came to 16 bases. The germline V gene has CDR1 SGHRS and CDR2 YFSETQ. The length of the CDR3 is 14 residues. DNA of the CDR3: TGCGCCAGCAGCTCCGAGAGCTGGTCTGTCGAGCAGTACTTC. The encoded protein is CASSSESWSVEQYF.